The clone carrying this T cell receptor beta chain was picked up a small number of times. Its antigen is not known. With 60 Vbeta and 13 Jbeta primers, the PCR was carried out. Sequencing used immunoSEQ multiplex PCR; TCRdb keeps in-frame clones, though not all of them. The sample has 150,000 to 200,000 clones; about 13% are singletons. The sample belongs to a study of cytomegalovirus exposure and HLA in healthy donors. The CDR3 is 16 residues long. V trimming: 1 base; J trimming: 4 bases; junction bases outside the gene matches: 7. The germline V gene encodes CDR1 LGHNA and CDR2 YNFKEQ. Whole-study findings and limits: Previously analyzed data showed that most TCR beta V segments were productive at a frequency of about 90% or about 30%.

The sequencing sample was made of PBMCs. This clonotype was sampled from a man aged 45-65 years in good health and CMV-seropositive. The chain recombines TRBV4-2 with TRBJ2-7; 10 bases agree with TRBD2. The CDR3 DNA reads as TGTGCCAGCAGCCAAGGCAAAGGACTAGCGGCTTACGAGCAGTACTTC. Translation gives CASSQGKGLAAYEQYF.